The sequence of this TCR beta chain was determined in a study of cytomegalovirus exposure and HLA in healthy donors. CDR3 size: 16 residues. The germline V gene encodes CDR1 GTSNPN and CDR2 SVGIG (reference sequence). Trimming removed 3 bases from V and 0 bases from J, with 14 bases in between. This PCR relied on a set of 60 Vbeta primers and 13 Jbeta primers. Profiled with immunoSEQ multiplex PCR; TCRdb holds only in-frame clones, not every one. The sample holds fewer than 85,000 clones, more than 65% seen once. This clone appeared once. V and J are TRBV30 and TRBJ1-4; no reliable D call. The specimen was PBMCs. The clonotype was recovered from a middle-aged woman in good health and CMV-seropositive. This chain's CDR3 is CAWRDEGGPTNEKLFF. CDR3 DNA sequence: TGTGCCTGGAGAGACGAGGGTGGTCCAACTAATGAAAAACTGTTTTTT.